This TCR beta chain was identified in a study of CD8+ T cells in alopecia areata. This clone has more than one count but fewer than ten. Extracted RNA was reverse transcribed into cDNA, the sequencing template. The table came from immunoSEQ multiplex PCR; TCRdb's copy has only in-frame clones and leaves some out. This table holds 90,000 to 100,000 clones, 61% found once. Stated treatment: oral pan-JAK inhibitor, 5-10 mg twice daily. In alopecia areata patients, both lesional scalp punch biopsies and peripheral blood were collected. This TCR derives from a human donor with alopecia areata. The sequenced sample was CD8+ T cells sorted from blood, obtained at week 4, from a patient treated with tofacitinib.

In DNA form, the CDR3 reads TGCAGCGTTGACCCTCCGGGGCCGGAGACCCAGTACTTC. Translating it yields CSVDPPGPETQYF. The genes are TRBV29-1 and TRBJ2-5; D possibly uses TRBD1 or TRBD2 (5 bases each). This CDR3 is built from 13 residues. Germline loops: CDR1 SQVTM, CDR2 ANQGSEA. Trimming left V 3 bases short and J 5 bases short, with 13 bases between.